The rows below give T cell receptor beta chains drawn from one sample of a study of cytomegalovirus exposure and HLA in healthy donors. Data came from immunoSEQ multiplex PCR; TCRdb stores just in-frame clones and leaves some out. Among more than 140,000 clones listed, about 89% were seen once. The sequenced sample consisted of PBMCs. All receptors derive from a woman aged 18-29 years in good health and CMV-seropositive. Each CDR3 is given with its conserved first and last residue. Each record gives: clone size, J gene, V gene, D gene, CDR3 DNA, CDR3 protein. D genes are given only for firm matches. The size of a clone is reported for some rows only, either as once, few or many, or as a class for expanded clones.

abundance: .; j_gene: TRBJ2-5; v_gene: TRBV5-4; d_gene: .; CDR3nt: TGTGCCAGCAGCTTTGTAGCCCAAGAGACCCAGTACTTC; CDR3aa: CASSFVAQETQYF
abundance: once; j_gene: TRBJ2-7; v_gene: TRBV10-1; d_gene: .; CDR3nt: TGCGCCAGCAGTGGCCCAGGCTCCTACGAGCAGTACTTC; CDR3aa: CASSGPGSYEQYF
abundance: .; j_gene: TRBJ1-4; v_gene: TRBV7-2; d_gene: .; CDR3nt: TGTGCCAGCAGCTTAGTCGGTGGACACCTTAATGAAAAACTGTTTTTT; CDR3aa: CASSLVGGHLNEKLFF
abundance: .; j_gene: TRBJ2-7; v_gene: TRBV13; d_gene: .; CDR3nt: TGTGCCAGCAGCGAGCGGAAAACCTACGAGCAGTACTTC; CDR3aa: CASSERKTYEQYF
abundance: .; j_gene: TRBJ1-5; v_gene: TRBV12-5; d_gene: .; CDR3nt: TGTGCTAGTGGTGGTCATCAGGGCACCTTGGGACCCCAGCATTTT; CDR3aa: CASGGHQGTLGPQHF
abundance: .; j_gene: TRBJ1-2; v_gene: TRBV30; d_gene: TRBD1; CDR3nt: TGTGCCTGGAGTGCTTCCGGACAGGGACTACGGGGCTACACCTTC; CDR3aa: CAWSASGQGLRGYTF
abundance: .; j_gene: TRBJ2-7; v_gene: TRBV2; d_gene: TRBD1; CDR3nt: TGTGCCAGCCTGGGACAGGGGGCTTGGGAGTACTTC; CDR3aa: CASLGQGAWEYF
abundance: .; j_gene: TRBJ2-7; v_gene: TRBV5-6; d_gene: .; CDR3nt: TGTGCCAGCAGCTTGACGGGTAGCTCCTACGAGCAGTACTTC; CDR3aa: CASSLTGSSYEQYF
abundance: .; j_gene: TRBJ1-3; v_gene: TRBV7-6; d_gene: .; CDR3nt: TGTGCCAGCAGCTTGGCAGCGATAGATCCTAGAAACACCATATATTTT; CDR3aa: CASSLAAIDPRNTIYF
abundance: .; j_gene: TRBJ2-5; v_gene: TRBV4-2; d_gene: TRBD2; CDR3nt: TGTGCCAGCTGGAGCGGGAGGGCCGGAGAGACCCAGTACTTC; CDR3aa: CASWSGRAGETQYF
abundance: .; j_gene: TRBJ2-7; v_gene: TRBV4-2; d_gene: .; CDR3nt: TGTGCCAGCAGCCAAGAGCCGGCAGGGAAAGCCTACGAGCAGTACTTC; CDR3aa: CASSQEPAGKAYEQYF
abundance: .; j_gene: TRBJ1-1; v_gene: TRBV18; d_gene: .; CDR3nt: TGTGCCAGCTCACCCCGGCCGGGACACGATTCGAACACTGAAGCTTTCTTT; CDR3aa: CASSPRPGHDSNTEAFF
abundance: .; j_gene: TRBJ2-7; v_gene: TRBV27; d_gene: .; CDR3nt: TGTGCCAGCAGTCATTCCGGTCTCCGAACCGAGCAGTACTTC; CDR3aa: CASSHSGLRTEQYF
abundance: .; j_gene: TRBJ2-3; v_gene: TRBV4-3; d_gene: TRBD2; CDR3nt: TGCGCCAGCAGCCTGAATAGCGGGAGGGCAGATACGCAGTATTTT; CDR3aa: CASSLNSGRADTQYF
abundance: .; j_gene: TRBJ2-7; v_gene: TRBV9; d_gene: TRBD2; CDR3nt: TGTGCCAGCAGCCCCGGGACTAGCGGGAGGGCCTCCGAGCAGTACTTC; CDR3aa: CASSPGTSGRASEQYF
abundance: .; j_gene: TRBJ2-7; v_gene: TRBV6-5; d_gene: .; CDR3nt: TGTGCCAGCAGTTATCAGGTTTACTCCTACGAGCAGTACTTC; CDR3aa: CASSYQVYSYEQYF
abundance: .; j_gene: TRBJ1-1; v_gene: TRBV5-6; d_gene: .; CDR3nt: TGTGCCAGCAGCAACAGCCCCGGCGGGGCTGAAGCTTTCTTT; CDR3aa: CASSNSPGGAEAFF
abundance: .; j_gene: TRBJ1-4; v_gene: TRBV4-2; d_gene: TRBD1; CDR3nt: TGTGCCAGCAGCCAAGGGTTGTTCGGGGGGACAGGTCTTAAACTGTTTTTT; CDR3aa: CASSQGLFGGTGLKLFF
abundance: .; j_gene: TRBJ2-7; v_gene: TRBV20-1; d_gene: .; CDR3nt: TGCAGTGCTAGAGATAGAAACGAGCAGTACTTC; CDR3aa: CSARDRNEQYF
abundance: few; j_gene: TRBJ2-7; v_gene: TRBV14; d_gene: .; CDR3nt: TGTGCCAGCAGCCAAGAAGTAGGGGTCGAGCAGTACTTC; CDR3aa: CASSQEVGVEQYF
abundance: once; j_gene: TRBJ1-2; v_gene: TRBV5-6; d_gene: .; CDR3nt: TGTGCCAGCAGCTTATCAGGTTCGAGTGGCTACACCTTC; CDR3aa: CASSLSGSSGYTF
abundance: .; j_gene: TRBJ1-2; v_gene: TRBV10-1; d_gene: .; CDR3nt: TGCGCCAGCAGTGAGCTTCGGGGTTACGGCTACACCTTC; CDR3aa: CASSELRGYGYTF
abundance: .; j_gene: TRBJ2-7; v_gene: TRBV7-9; d_gene: TRBD1; CDR3nt: TGTGCCAGCAGCTCACGACAGGGTTCCTACGAGCAGTACTTC; CDR3aa: CASSSRQGSYEQYF
abundance: .; j_gene: TRBJ2-5; v_gene: TRBV6-6; d_gene: .; CDR3nt: TGTGCCAGCAGTTACGGAGGGCGAGAGACCCAGTACTTC; CDR3aa: CASSYGGRETQYF
abundance: .; j_gene: TRBJ2-7; v_gene: TRBV19; d_gene: TRBD1; CDR3nt: TGTGCCAGTAGTATCCGGGACAGGGGATACGAGCAGTACTTC; CDR3aa: CASSIRDRGYEQYF
abundance: .; j_gene: TRBJ2-7; v_gene: TRBV27; d_gene: TRBD1; CDR3nt: TGTGCCAGCATATTCCGCAGGACAGGGGTTTCGCACGAGCAGTACTTC; CDR3aa: CASIFRRTGVSHEQYF
abundance: .; j_gene: TRBJ2-2; v_gene: TRBV4-1; d_gene: .; CDR3nt: TGCGCCAGCAGCCAAGCGGGGTACGGGCAGGTTAACACCGGGGAGCTGTTTTTT; CDR3aa: CASSQAGYGQVNTGELFF
abundance: .; j_gene: TRBJ2-5; v_gene: TRBV5-4; d_gene: TRBD2; CDR3nt: TGTGCCAGCAGCTCCCGGACTAGTAATTATGGGGAGACCCAGTACTTC; CDR3aa: CASSSRTSNYGETQYF
abundance: .; j_gene: TRBJ1-2; v_gene: TRBV2; d_gene: TRBD1; CDR3nt: TGTGCCAGCAGTGAATACAGGGGTTTGGAAGGCTACACCTTC; CDR3aa: CASSEYRGLEGYTF
abundance: .; j_gene: TRBJ2-7; v_gene: TRBV13; d_gene: .; CDR3nt: TGTGCCAGCAGTAAGGACAGGGGGCCTAGCGGGAGTCCCAACGAGCAGTACTTC; CDR3aa: CASSKDRGPSGSPNEQYF
abundance: .; j_gene: TRBJ2-3; v_gene: TRBV11-3; d_gene: .; CDR3nt: TGTGCCAGCAGCTCGGCGGACTACAGCACAGATACGCAGTATTTT; CDR3aa: CASSSADYSTDTQYF
abundance: .; j_gene: TRBJ2-5; v_gene: TRBV5-6; d_gene: TRBD2; CDR3nt: TGTGCCAGCTTCCGGGCGGGAGTATCGGAGACCCAGTACTTC; CDR3aa: CASFRAGVSETQYF
abundance: .; j_gene: TRBJ1-4; v_gene: TRBV11-2; d_gene: TRBD1; CDR3nt: TGTGCCAGCAGCTTAGATCGGAGCAGGGGGCTTGAAAAACTGTTTTTT; CDR3aa: CASSLDRSRGLEKLFF
abundance: .; j_gene: TRBJ2-5; v_gene: TRBV4-2; d_gene: .; CDR3nt: TGTGCCAGCAGCCAAGATGGAGCGGAAGAGACCCAGTACTTC; CDR3aa: CASSQDGAEETQYF
abundance: .; j_gene: TRBJ2-2; v_gene: TRBV27; d_gene: TRBD2; CDR3nt: TGTGCCAGCACCAGGCCGGGACTAGCGGGAGTAACCGGGGAGCTGTTTTTT; CDR3aa: CASTRPGLAGVTGELFF
abundance: .; j_gene: TRBJ2-1; v_gene: TRBV28; d_gene: TRBD1; CDR3nt: TGTGCCAGCAGCCGAGGGGAAGGGACAGGGACGTATGAGCAGTTCTTC; CDR3aa: CASSRGEGTGTYEQFF
abundance: .; j_gene: TRBJ1-4; v_gene: TRBV2; d_gene: .; CDR3nt: TGTGCCAGCAGTGAGGGCCTCAATGAAAAACTGTTTTTT; CDR3aa: CASSEGLNEKLFF
abundance: .; j_gene: TRBJ2-1; v_gene: TRBV7-6; d_gene: TRBD2; CDR3nt: TGTGCCAGCAGCGTGACTAGCGGGAACAATGAGCAGTTCTTC; CDR3aa: CASSVTSGNNEQFF
abundance: .; j_gene: TRBJ2-7; v_gene: TRBV9; d_gene: TRBD2; CDR3nt: TGTGCCAGCAGCGAAGGGACTAGCGGGGGCTCCTACGAGCAGTACTTC; CDR3aa: CASSEGTSGGSYEQYF
abundance: few; j_gene: TRBJ2-1; v_gene: TRBV29-1; d_gene: TRBD2; CDR3nt: TGCAGCGTTAAAGGGACTAGCGGGAGTCTTAATGAGCAGTTCTTC; CDR3aa: CSVKGTSGSLNEQFF
abundance: .; j_gene: TRBJ2-1; v_gene: TRBV6-5; d_gene: .; CDR3nt: TGTGCCAGCAGTTACTATCGGGAGAACCGCTACAATGAGCAGTTCTTC; CDR3aa: CASSYYRENRYNEQFF
abundance: once; j_gene: TRBJ2-7; v_gene: TRBV6-5; d_gene: .; CDR3nt: TGTGCCAGCAGTTTAGCCAGGGGCGAGCAGTACTTC; CDR3aa: CASSLARGEQYF
abundance: .; j_gene: TRBJ1-2; v_gene: TRBV5-1; d_gene: .; CDR3nt: TGCGCCAGCAGCCCAGAAACAGGGTACGTCTATGGCTACACCTTC; CDR3aa: CASSPETGYVYGYTF
abundance: .; j_gene: TRBJ2-5; v_gene: TRBV30; d_gene: .; CDR3nt: TGTGCCTGGAGTGGACTAGTTGGGGAGACCCAGTACTTC; CDR3aa: CAWSGLVGETQYF
abundance: .; j_gene: TRBJ2-1; v_gene: TRBV7-7; d_gene: TRBD1; CDR3nt: TGTGCCAGCAGCCCACGGACAGGCCAAATAAGTGAGCAGTTCTTC; CDR3aa: CASSPRTGQISEQFF
abundance: .; j_gene: TRBJ2-1; v_gene: TRBV7-3; d_gene: .; CDR3nt: TGTGCCAGCAGCTTAGGGAGTTCCTACAATGAGCAGTTCTTC; CDR3aa: CASSLGSSYNEQFF
abundance: .; j_gene: TRBJ1-5; v_gene: TRBV28; d_gene: TRBD1; CDR3nt: TGTGCCAGCAGCTCCGACAGGGCCGGGCAGCCCCAGCATTTT; CDR3aa: CASSSDRAGQPQHF
abundance: .; j_gene: TRBJ1-2; v_gene: TRBV30; d_gene: .; CDR3nt: TGTGCCTGGAGTGTATGGCCCTACTATGGCTACACCTTC; CDR3aa: CAWSVWPYYGYTF
abundance: .; j_gene: TRBJ1-2; v_gene: TRBV6-5; d_gene: .; CDR3nt: TGTGCCAGCAGTCGATCGGATCTAGGCTATGGCTACACCTTC; CDR3aa: CASSRSDLGYGYTF
abundance: .; j_gene: TRBJ1-2; v_gene: TRBV7-2; d_gene: TRBD1; CDR3nt: TGTGCCAGCAGTCGTGGCTGGGACAGGGGGGAGGATGGCTACACCTTC; CDR3aa: CASSRGWDRGEDGYTF
abundance: .; j_gene: TRBJ2-1; v_gene: TRBV9; d_gene: .; CDR3nt: TGTGCCAGCAGCGTAGGTAGCGTTTCTTACAATGAGCAGTTCTTC; CDR3aa: CASSVGSVSYNEQFF
abundance: few; j_gene: TRBJ1-4; v_gene: TRBV7-6; d_gene: TRBD1; CDR3nt: TGTGCCAGCAGTTGGACAGGGAAGGAAAAACTGTTTTTT; CDR3aa: CASSWTGKEKLFF
abundance: .; j_gene: TRBJ2-1; v_gene: TRBV27; d_gene: .; CDR3nt: TGTGCCAGCAGTTTTTTCCAGGGGTTATTAAATGAGCAGTTCTTC; CDR3aa: CASSFFQGLLNEQFF
abundance: .; j_gene: TRBJ2-7; v_gene: TRBV7-8; d_gene: .; CDR3nt: TGTGCCAGCAGCCCCCGGGCGCTATACTATGGACTAACGAGCATTCCCTCCTACGAGCAGTACTTC; CDR3aa: CASSPRALYYGLTSIPSYEQYF
abundance: .; j_gene: TRBJ1-2; v_gene: TRBV7-9; d_gene: .; CDR3nt: TGTGCCAGCAGCCGCGAGAGGGATGGCTACACCTTC; CDR3aa: CASSRERDGYTF
abundance: .; j_gene: TRBJ1-3; v_gene: TRBV29-1; d_gene: .; CDR3nt: TGCAGCGTTGATGTGGCAGGGACTGGAAACACCATATATTTT; CDR3aa: CSVDVAGTGNTIYF